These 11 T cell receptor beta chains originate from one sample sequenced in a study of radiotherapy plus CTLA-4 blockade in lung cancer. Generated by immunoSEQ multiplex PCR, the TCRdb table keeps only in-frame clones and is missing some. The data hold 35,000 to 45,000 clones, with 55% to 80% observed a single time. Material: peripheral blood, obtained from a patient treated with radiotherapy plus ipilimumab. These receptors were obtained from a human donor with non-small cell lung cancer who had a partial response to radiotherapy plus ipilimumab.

The CDR3: CASSRRGGGGKETQYF. The CDR3 DNA reads TGTGCCAGCAGCCGTAGGGGGGGAGGTGGAAAAGAGACCCAGTACTTC. V usage is TRBV7-3 and J usage is TRBJ2-5; D perhaps matches TRBD2 (7 bases). The CDR3 covers 16 residues. Looked up from germline, CDR1 is SGHTA and CDR2 is FQGTGA. With 5 bases removed from V and 3 bases from J, the gap between germline ends came to 19 bases.

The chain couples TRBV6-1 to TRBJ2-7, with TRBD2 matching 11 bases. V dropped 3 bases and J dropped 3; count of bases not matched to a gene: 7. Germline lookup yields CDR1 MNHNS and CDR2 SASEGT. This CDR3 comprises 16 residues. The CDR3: CASSDRGLADFYEQYF. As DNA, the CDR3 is TGTGCCAGCAGTGACAGGGGACTAGCGGATTTCTACGAGCAGTACTTC.

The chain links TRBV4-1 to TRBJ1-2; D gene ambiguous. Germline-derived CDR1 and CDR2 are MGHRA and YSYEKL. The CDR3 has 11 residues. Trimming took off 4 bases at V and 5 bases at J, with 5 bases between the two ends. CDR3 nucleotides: TGCGCCAGCAGCCCTTATTATGGCTACACCTTC. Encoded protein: CASSPYYGYTF.

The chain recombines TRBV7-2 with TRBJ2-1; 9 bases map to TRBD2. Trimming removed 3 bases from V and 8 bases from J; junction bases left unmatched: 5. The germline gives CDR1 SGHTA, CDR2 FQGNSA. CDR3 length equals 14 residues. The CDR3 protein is CASSFSGGTDEQFF. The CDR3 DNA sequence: TGTGCCAGCAGCTTTAGCGGGGGAACGGATGAGCAGTTCTTC.

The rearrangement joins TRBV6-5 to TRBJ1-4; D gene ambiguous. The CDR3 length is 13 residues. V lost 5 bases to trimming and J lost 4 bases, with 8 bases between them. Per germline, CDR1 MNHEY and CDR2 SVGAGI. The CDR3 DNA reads TGTGCCAGCAGTGTCAGTGATAATGAAAAACTGTTTTTT. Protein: CASSVSDNEKLFF.

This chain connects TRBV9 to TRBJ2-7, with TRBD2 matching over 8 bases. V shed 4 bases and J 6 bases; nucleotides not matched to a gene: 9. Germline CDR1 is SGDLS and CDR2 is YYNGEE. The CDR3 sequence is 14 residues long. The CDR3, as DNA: TGTGCCAGCAGCCCCAACGGACTAGCCCGCGAGCAGTACTTC. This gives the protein CASSPNGLAREQYF.

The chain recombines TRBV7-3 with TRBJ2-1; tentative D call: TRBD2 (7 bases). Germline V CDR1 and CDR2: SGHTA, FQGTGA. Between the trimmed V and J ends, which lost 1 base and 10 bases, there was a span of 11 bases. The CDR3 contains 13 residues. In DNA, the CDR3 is TGTGCCAGCAGCTTAAAACAGGGAGGGGAGCAGTTCTTC. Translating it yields CASSLKQGGEQFF.

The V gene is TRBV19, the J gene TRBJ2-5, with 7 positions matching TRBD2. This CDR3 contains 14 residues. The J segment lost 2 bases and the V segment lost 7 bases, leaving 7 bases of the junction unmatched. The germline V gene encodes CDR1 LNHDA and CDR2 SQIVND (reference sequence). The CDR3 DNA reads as TGTGCCAGTAAGGTTGGGGGAGGGCAAGAGACCCAGTACTTC. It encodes CASKVGGGQETQYF.

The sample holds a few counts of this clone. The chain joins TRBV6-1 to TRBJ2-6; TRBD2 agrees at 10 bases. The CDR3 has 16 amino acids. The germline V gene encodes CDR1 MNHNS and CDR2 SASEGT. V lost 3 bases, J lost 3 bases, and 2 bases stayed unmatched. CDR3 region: CASSDSGGVGANVLTF. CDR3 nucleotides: TGTGCCAGCAGTGACAGCGGGGGGGTTGGGGCCAACGTCCTGACTTTC.

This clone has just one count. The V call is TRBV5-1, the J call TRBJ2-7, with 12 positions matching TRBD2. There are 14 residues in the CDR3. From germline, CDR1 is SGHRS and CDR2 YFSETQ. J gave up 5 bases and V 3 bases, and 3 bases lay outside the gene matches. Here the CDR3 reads CASSSGLAGNEQYF. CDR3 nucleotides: TGCGCCAGCAGCTCCGGACTAGCGGGGAACGAGCAGTACTTC.

The CDR3 DNA is TGTGCCAGCAGCCTCCCGCAGGGGGCAGGAGAGACCCAGTACTTC. Translating it yields CASSLPQGAGETQYF. The chain couples TRBV7-9 to TRBJ2-5; TRBD1 aligns across 8 bases. V shed 5 bases and J 4 bases; nucleotides not matched to a gene: 9. CDR1 and CDR2 from the germline V gene are SEHNR and FQNEAQ (reference sequence). This CDR3 comprises 15 residues.